The 24 T cell receptor beta chains in this list originate from one sample, sequenced in a study of regulatory dendritic cells for organ transplantation. Measured with immunoSEQ multiplex PCR; TCRdb has only the in-frame clones, and not every one. The sample records under 40,000 clones, just over 90% being singletons. Sequencing was done on a sample of naive CD8+ T cells from blood. The subset: CD45RA+ naive T cells. The receptors stem from a human donor in good health.

The chain couples TRBV7-9 to TRBJ1-1; D not resolved. CDR3 length: 15 residues. Trimming took 3 bases from V and 1 from J, leaving 12 bases between them. Germline V gene sequence: CDR1 SEHNR, CDR2 FQNEAQ (reference sequence). CDR3 amino acids: CASSFSTPTNTEAFF. CDR3 DNA: TGTGCCAGCAGCTTTTCAACACCTACGAACACTGAAGCTTTCTTT. Variable domain in full (rest from reference TRBV7-9 and TRBJ1-1): DTGVSQNPRHKITKRGQNVTFRCDPISEHNRLYWYRQTLGQGPEFLTYFQNEAQLEKSRLLSDRFSAERPKGSFSTLEIQRTEQGDSAMYLCASSFSTPTNTEAFFGQGTRLTVV.

This chain joins TRBV30 and TRBJ2-1; D may be TRBD1 (5 bases). The CDR3 is made up of 14 amino acids. Trimming stripped 4 bases from V and 2 bases from J, with 12 bases between. Germline V CDR1 and CDR2: GTSNPN, SVGIG (reference sequence). The chain's CDR3 is CAWNSQGPYNEQFF. The CDR3 bases are TGTGCCTGGAATTCCCAGGGCCCCTACAATGAGCAGTTCTTC.

This chain uses TRBV30 with TRBJ2-7; D unresolved. The CDR3 contains 13 residues. The germline V gene has CDR1 GTSNPN and CDR2 SVGIG (reference sequence). V was shortened by 4 bases and J by 7 bases, with 17 bases between the two germline ends. This CDR3 reads CAWTAGGIGEQYF. The CDR3 DNA is TGTGCCTGGACCGCCGGTGGGATCGGGGAGCAGTACTTC.

This clone appeared a single time. V and J are TRBV6-5 and TRBJ1-2; tentative D call: TRBD1 (6 bases). In germline, CDR1 is MNHEY, CDR2 SVGAGI. This CDR3 is 14 amino acids long. The V end lost 3 bases, the J end lost 5 bases, and 13 bases lay between the germline ends. As DNA, the CDR3 is TGTGCCAGCAGTTATTCAGGGGCCGGGTATGGCTACACCTTC. It specifies CASSYSGAGYGYTF.

DNA of the CDR3: TGTGCCAGCGGCTACAGCGAAACATATCAGCCCTATGGCTACACCTTC. Translated: CASGYSETYQPYGYTF. J is TRBJ1-2 and V is TRBV7-9, with unresolved D. Trimming shortened V by 8 bases and J by 4 bases, and 23 bases separated the two germline ends. Germline V lookup: CDR1 SEHNR, CDR2 FQNEAQ (reference sequence). The CDR3 is made up of 16 amino acids.

The V and J genes are TRBV2 and TRBJ2-1, with 7 bases that match TRBD2. Germline values: CDR1 SNHLY, CDR2 FYNNEI. This CDR3 is built from 15 residues. The junction had 6 bases not matched to a gene; V was cut back by 3 bases and J by 4 bases. This CDR3 is CASSDKLAGYNEQFF. The DNA for the CDR3 is TGTGCCAGCAGTGATAAGTTAGCGGGTTACAATGAGCAGTTCTTC. Supplemented by reference TRBV2 and TRBJ2-1, the full variable domain reads EPEVTQTPSHQVTQMGQEVILRCVPISNHLYFYWYRQILGQKVEFLVSFYNNEISEKSEIFDDQFSVERPDGSNFTLKIRSTKLEDSAMYFCASSDKLAGYNEQFFGPGTRLTVL.

The sample holds one count of this clone. This sequence joins TRBV30 and TRBJ2-3; D gene unclear. The ends were cut back, 0 bases at V and 1 base at J, with 5 bases in the middle. The CDR3 length is 13 residues. Germline V CDR1 and CDR2: GTSNPN, SVGIG (reference sequence). The CDR3 sequence is CAWSVLGTDTQYF. In nucleotides, the CDR3 is TGTGCCTGGAGTGTTCTAGGCACAGATACGCAGTATTTT.

The CDR3 loop reads CASSPPDGTDTQYF. The CDR3 DNA sequence: TGTGCCAGCAGCCCTCCGGACGGGACAGATACGCAGTATTTT. The J gene is TRBJ2-3, the V gene TRBV11-3, with D hard to call. Trimming took 5 bases from V and 3 from J, leaving 12 bases between them. Germline V gene data show CDR1 as SGHNT and CDR2 as YENEEA. There are 14 residues in the CDR3.

The J gene is TRBJ1-2, the V gene TRBV11-1; possibly TRBD1 for D (6 bases). Germline assignment: CDR1 SGHAT and CDR2 FQDESV (reference sequence). CDR3 length: 14 residues. Trimming shortened V by 2 bases and J by 0 bases, and 7 bases separated the two germline ends. The CDR3 DNA follows: TGTGCCAGCAGCTTAACAGGGTCTAACTATGGCTACACCTTC. This codes for CASSLTGSNYGYTF.

The chain recombines TRBV7-9 with TRBJ2-2; 9 nucleotides agree with TRBD1. The ends lost 10 bases at V and 4 bases at J; junction bases unmatched: 7. The germline V gene encodes CDR1 SEHNR and CDR2 FQNEAQ (reference sequence). The CDR3 runs to 14 residues. The CDR3 DNA follows: TGTGCCATCCGCACAGGGGGCCGCACCGGGGAGCTGTTTTTT. The encoded protein is CAIRTGGRTGELFF.

This clone is a singleton in its sample. The chain joins TRBV5-1 to TRBJ2-2; D uncertain. V lost 4 bases and J lost 1, with 14 bases in between. The CDR3 is made up of 16 amino acids. CDR1 and CDR2 from the germline V gene are SGHRS and YFSETQ. The chain's CDR3 is CASSGNSHRNTGELFF. The CDR3 region has the DNA TGCGCCAGCAGCGGAAACTCACATCGGAACACCGGGGAGCTGTTTTTT. Full variable domain (remainder filled in from reference TRBV5-1 and TRBJ2-2): KAGVTQTPRYLIKTRGQQVTLSCSPISGHRSVSWYQQTPGQGLQFLFEYFSETQRNKGNFPGRFSGRQFSNSRSEMNVSTLELGDSALYLCASSGNSHRNTGELFFGEGSRLTVL.

V and J are TRBV5-4 and TRBJ2-1; no firm D call. Germline V gene sequence: CDR1 SGHNT, CDR2 YYREEE (reference sequence). This CDR3 is built from 14 residues. V lost 4 bases and J lost 2, with 10 bases in between. The CDR3, as DNA: TGTGCCAGCAGCGGAACTTCTCCCTACAATGAGCAGTTCTTC. This encodes CASSGTSPYNEQFF.

In its sample, this clone was seen a few times. This chain links TRBV2 with TRBJ1-2; D unresolved. V was trimmed by 9 bases and J by 8 bases, leaving 16 bases between them. Germline loops: CDR1 SNHLY, CDR2 FYNNEI. The CDR3 runs 12 residues. CDR3 amino acids: CASLPEIAGYTF. CDR3 DNA: TGTGCCAGTCTACCAGAGATCGCGGGCTACACCTTC.

This chain joins TRBV9 and TRBJ2-1; 9 bases fit TRBD1. V gave up 0 bases and J gave up 5 bases; unmatched junction bases: 21. This CDR3 comprises 21 residues. Germline CDR1 and CDR2: SGDLS and YYNGEE. CDR3 DNA sequence: TGTGCCAGCAGCGTAGATGGAGGGACAGGGTATATCCGCTTAACCCACAATGAGCAGTTCTTC. It is translated as CASSVDGGTGYIRLTHNEQFF.

The chain recombines TRBV2 with TRBJ2-7; 9 bases are shared with TRBD2. Germline assignment: CDR1 SNHLY and CDR2 FYNNEI. With V trimmed by 10 bases and J by 7 bases, 20 bases remained unmatched. The CDR3 covers 16 residues. CDR3 bases: TGTGCCACTACGCCAGAGGCGGGAGGGCCTGGTGAAGAGCAGTACTTC. Translated, it gives CATTPEAGGPGEEQYF.

The chain carries TRBV6-6 and TRBJ1-1, with 9 bases fitting TRBD1. Unmatched junction bases numbered 8, after V lost 3 bases and J lost 6 bases. This CDR3 has 15 amino acids. Looked up from germline, CDR1 is MNHNY and CDR2 is SVGAGI (reference sequence). CDR3 nucleotides: TGTGCCAGCAGTTATAGACAGGGGGTTTCTTCTGAAGCTTTCTTT. Its protein is CASSYRQGVSSEAFF.

This sequence joins TRBV5-5 and TRBJ2-1; perhaps TRBD1 as D (6 bases). Germline values: CDR1 SGHKS, CDR2 YYEKEE (reference sequence). There are 15 residues in the CDR3. V shed 0 bases and J shed 4 bases, with 11 bases lying between them. The DNA of the CDR3 is TGTGCCAGCAGCTTGGGACAGGCTAATTACAATGAGCAGTTCTTC. Translated, it gives CASSLGQANYNEQFF.

The genes are TRBV10-3 and TRBJ2-1, with D maybe TRBD2 (5 bases). This CDR3 has 15 amino acids. The germline V gene encodes CDR1 ENHRY and CDR2 SYGVKD. V was pared by 10 bases and J by 4 bases, with 20 bases between. The CDR3 nucleotides are TGTGCCACCCTGAGAGGGCAGATAGGATACAATGAGCAGTTCTTC. Protein product: CATLRGQIGYNEQFF.

The chain recombines TRBV11-2 with TRBJ2-3; D may correspond to TRBD1 or TRBD2 (5 bases each). V lost 5 bases and J 2 bases, leaving 14 bases between the germline ends. The CDR3 extends over 15 amino acids. Germline V gives CDR1 SGHAT, CDR2 FQNNGV. The CDR3: CASSEGGTFTDTQYF. The CDR3 DNA reads TGTGCCAGCAGCGAGGGTGGGACCTTCACAGATACGCAGTATTTT.

The V call is TRBV19, the J call TRBJ1-4; a weak D match, TRBD1 (5 bases). Per germline, CDR1 LNHDA and CDR2 SQIVND (reference sequence). V was pared by 1 base and J by 5 bases, with 8 bases between. The CDR3 spans 14 residues. The CDR3 loop is CASSIAGPNEKLFF. DNA of the CDR3: TGTGCCAGTAGTATAGCAGGGCCGAATGAAAAACTGTTTTTT.

The V and J genes are TRBV27 and TRBJ1-2, with 7 bases lining up with TRBD1. The J segment lost 3 bases and the V segment lost 7 bases, leaving 8 bases of the junction unmatched. The CDR3 is 14 amino acids. Germline CDR1 MNHEY, CDR2 SMNVEV (reference sequence). In DNA form, the CDR3 reads TGTGCCAGCACAACCAGGGGGGCTCACTATGGCTACACCTTC. The encoded protein is CASTTRGAHYGYTF.

The chain uses TRBV27 and TRBJ1-5; tentatively, D is TRBD1 (6 bases). Germline CDR1 MNHEY, CDR2 SMNVEV (reference sequence). Trimming stripped 5 bases from V and 4 bases from J, with 12 bases between. The CDR3 has 14 amino acids. CDR3 in DNA: TGTGCCAGCAGTGGCGGGACATCTAATCAGCCCCAGCATTTT. Its protein product is CASSGGTSNQPQHF.

The chain is built from TRBV28 and TRBJ1-3; D remains ambiguous. Germline loops: CDR1 MDHEN, CDR2 SYDVKM. Trimming removed 3 bases at V and 0 bases at J, with 9 bases between. This CDR3 contains 15 residues. CDR3: CASSFPQPSGNTIYF. The CDR3 DNA follows: TGTGCCAGCAGTTTCCCCCAGCCCTCTGGAAACACCATATATTTT. Variable domain in full (rest from reference TRBV28 and TRBJ1-3): DVKVTQSSRYLVKRTGEKVFLECVQDMDHENMFWYRQDPGLGLRLIYFSYDVKMKEKGDIPEGYSVSREKKERFSLILESASTNQTSMYLCASSFPQPSGNTIYFGEGSWLTVV.

The chain is built from TRBV28 and TRBJ1-5; 10 positions agree with TRBD1. Germline assignment: CDR1 MDHEN and CDR2 SYDVKM. The CDR3 extends over 15 amino acids. J was trimmed by 5 bases and V by 4 bases; bases with no gene match: 5. In DNA form, the CDR3 reads TGTGCCAGCAGTTCCGGACAGGGGGGGTATCAGCCCCAGCATTTT. Its translation: CASSSGQGGYQPQHF.